The entry that follows covers one T cell receptor (beta chain) sequence. The entry originates in a study of blood T cells in healthy people across ages. The CDR3 sequence is 15 residues long. Germline CDR1 is SGHVS and CDR2 is FQNEAQ. V trimming: 1 base; J trimming: 7 bases; junction bases outside the gene matches: 2. It was with a sample-barcoded 5' primer and a J-beta primer mix that a second PCR of roughly 7 to 12 cycles was run. TCRdb recomputed calls from the 5' RACE reads with MiXCR, one row per CDR3 protein. The data contain 750,000 to 950,000 distinct CDR3 sequences, about 29% of them seen just once; the ten biggest clones take up roughly 10%. These records were also assigned to another study, of T cells of mothers and their children.

Sequencing was done on a sample of blood. The sequence was collected from a woman between 35 and 50 years old in good health. The rearrangement uses TRBV7-8 and TRBJ1-6, with TRBD1 matching 9 bases. The CDR3: CASSLVTGGNSPLHF. For the CDR3, the DNA is TGTGCCAGCAGCTTAGTGACAGGGGGGAATTCACCCCTCCACTTT. The full variable domain, rest sourced from reference TRBV7-8 and TRBJ1-6, is GAGVSQSPRYKVAKRGQDVALRCDPISGHVSLFWYQQALGQGPEFLTYFQNEAQLDKSGLPSDRFFAERPEGSVSTLKIQRTQQEDSAVYLCASSLVTGGNSPLHFGNGTRLTVT.